This entry concerns a single T cell receptor (beta chain). This sample was included in a study of CD8 T cells in Susac syndrome. Germline values: CDR1 MGHRA, CDR2 YSYEKL. The CDR3 sequence is 16 residues long. Trimming pared 4 bases from V and 6 bases from J, leaving 20 bases between. Roughly 0.5 to 1 ug RNA was reverse transcribed with random hexamers. The immunoSEQ assay covered 54 Vbeta and 13 Jbeta segments for CDR3. TCRdb re-derived calls from the immunoSEQ multiplex PCR reads in MiXCR, one entry per CDR3 protein. Here the sample spans about 140,000 distinct CDR3 sequences, about 93% being singletons.

The clonotype comes from a human donor in good health. Specimen: CD8+ T cells from PBMCs. The V gene is TRBV4-1, the J gene TRBJ2-3, with D perhaps TRBD2 (5 bases). CDR3 residues: CASSLRGLAEGDTQYF. Here the CDR3 DNA reads TGCGCCAGCAGCCTACGAGGACTCGCCGAAGGGGATACGCAGTATTTT.